What follows are 9 T cell receptor beta chains derived from one specimen sequenced in a study of OX40 agonist ivuxolimab in advanced cancers. This table comes from immunoSEQ multiplex PCR, and its TCRdb copy is limited to in-frame clones, with some not included. The table has tens of thousands of clones, less than 85% seen once. Sample: CD4+ or CD8+ T cells sorted from blood, taken in a trial of the OX40 agonist ivuxolimab. Receptors were obtained from an adult with an advanced solid tumor such as melanoma, head and neck, liver or kidney cancer.

The chain links TRBV19 to TRBJ2-1, with D hard to call. This CDR3 has 15 amino acids. Trimming removed 3 bases from V and 4 bases from J, with 13 bases in between. CDR1 and CDR2 from the germline V gene are LNHDA and SQIVND (reference sequence). The CDR3 is CASSIGQVSYNEQFF. CDR3 nucleotide sequence: TGTGCCAGTAGTATCGGGCAGGTCTCATACAATGAGCAGTTCTTC. Together with reference TRBV19 and TRBJ2-1, the CDR3 gives the full variable domain: DGGITQSPKYLFRKEGQNVTLSCEQNLNHDAMYWYRQDPGQGLRLIYYSQIVNDFQKGDIAEGYSVSREKKESFPLTVTSAQKNPTAFYLCASSIGQVSYNEQFFGPGTRLTVL.

The V call is TRBV11-2, the J call TRBJ2-3; a possible D gene is TRBD1 (6 bases). CDR1 SGHAT and CDR2 FQNNGV come from the germline V gene. V was pared by 4 bases and J by 3 bases, with 11 bases between. The length of the CDR3 is 14 residues. Here the CDR3 DNA reads TGTGCCAGCAGCTCGCTGGGGGCAACAGATACGCAGTATTTT. This sequence encodes CASSSLGATDTQYF. The full variable domain, completed using reference TRBV11-2 and TRBJ2-3, is EAGVAQSPRYKIIEKRQSVAFWCNPISGHATLYWYQQILGQGPKLLIQFQNNGVVDDSQLPKDRFSAERLKGVDSTLKIQPAKLEDSAVYLCASSSLGATDTQYFGPGTRLTVL.

This chain joins TRBV6-5 and TRBJ2-5; 10 positions agree with TRBD2. Looked up from germline, CDR1 is MNHEY and CDR2 is SVGAGI. The CDR3 has 14 residues. Unmatched junction bases numbered 9, after V lost 9 bases and J lost 5 bases. CDR3 coding DNA: TGTGCCAGTGGAGAGGCTAGCGGGGGTGAGACCCAGTACTTC. Protein sequence: CASGEASGGETQYF.

The chain links TRBV7-6 to TRBJ2-7; 8 positions match TRBD2. The CDR3 contains 15 residues. The ends lost 1 base at V and 2 bases at J; junction bases unmatched: 4. The V gene's germline CDR1 is SGHVS and CDR2 FNYEAQ. CDR3 loop: CASSLDAGGPYEQYF. The CDR3 DNA sequence: TGTGCCAGCAGCTTAGACGCGGGAGGACCCTACGAGCAGTACTTC.

This clone was picked up one time. This chain links TRBV5-1 with TRBJ2-5; TRBD2 is a possible D gene (5 bases). Germline V gene lookup returns CDR1 SGHRS and CDR2 YFSETQ. V was trimmed by 2 bases and J by 3 bases, leaving 14 bases between them. This CDR3 has 15 residues. The CDR3 DNA is TGCGCCAGCAGCTTCCTGGGAGACGGGGAAGAGACCCAGTACTTC. It is translated as CASSFLGDGEETQYF. The full variable domain, in which reference TRBV5-1 and TRBJ2-5 provide the parts outside the CDR3, is KAGVTQTPRYLIKTRGQQVTLSCSPISGHRSVSWYQQTPGQGLQFLFEYFSETQRNKGNFPGRFSGRQFSNSRSEMNVSTLELGDSALYLCASSFLGDGEETQYFGPGTRLLVL.

This chain's CDR3 is CASKFRGNTEAFF. DNA for the CDR3: TGTGCCAGCAAATTCAGGGGGAACACTGAAGCTTTCTTT. The chain links TRBV6-6 to TRBJ1-1, with D perhaps TRBD1 (6 bases). Germline CDR1 MNHNY, CDR2 SVGAGI (reference sequence). The CDR3 runs 13 residues. Trimming stripped 7 bases from V and 1 base from J, with 10 bases between.

This clone has just a few counts. The chain joins TRBV7-6 to TRBJ2-5; 9 bases align to TRBD1. The trim removed 3 bases at V and 4 bases at J, leaving 9 bases unmatched. The germline V gene encodes CDR1 SGHVS and CDR2 FNYEAQ. There are 16 residues in the CDR3. CDR3 protein: CASSLGDRERRETQYF. For the CDR3, the DNA is TGTGCCAGCAGCTTGGGGGACAGGGAGCGTAGAGAGACCCAGTACTTC.

This chain joins TRBV27 and TRBJ2-1; no clear D gene. The CDR3 covers 13 residues. V dropped 6 bases and J dropped 9 bases, with 15 bases sitting between them. Germline V CDR1 and CDR2: MNHEY, SMNVEV (reference sequence). The CDR3 reads CASSLGHLSEQFF. The CDR3 coding sequence is TGTGCCAGCAGCTTAGGGCACCTCTCTGAGCAGTTCTTC.

This clone turned up a few times. This sample includes further DNA sequences coding for the same CDR3. The DNA of the CDR3 is TGTGCCACCAGCAGAGAGGGGACGGTGAACACTGAAGCTTTCTTT. Translated, it gives CATSREGTVNTEAFF. The chain couples TRBV15 to TRBJ1-1; possible D gene TRBD1, 5 bases. The CDR3 loop spans 15 amino acids. V lost 0 bases, J lost 0 bases, and 8 bases lay in between. CDR1 is LNHNV and CDR2 is YYDKDF in the germline V gene (reference sequence).